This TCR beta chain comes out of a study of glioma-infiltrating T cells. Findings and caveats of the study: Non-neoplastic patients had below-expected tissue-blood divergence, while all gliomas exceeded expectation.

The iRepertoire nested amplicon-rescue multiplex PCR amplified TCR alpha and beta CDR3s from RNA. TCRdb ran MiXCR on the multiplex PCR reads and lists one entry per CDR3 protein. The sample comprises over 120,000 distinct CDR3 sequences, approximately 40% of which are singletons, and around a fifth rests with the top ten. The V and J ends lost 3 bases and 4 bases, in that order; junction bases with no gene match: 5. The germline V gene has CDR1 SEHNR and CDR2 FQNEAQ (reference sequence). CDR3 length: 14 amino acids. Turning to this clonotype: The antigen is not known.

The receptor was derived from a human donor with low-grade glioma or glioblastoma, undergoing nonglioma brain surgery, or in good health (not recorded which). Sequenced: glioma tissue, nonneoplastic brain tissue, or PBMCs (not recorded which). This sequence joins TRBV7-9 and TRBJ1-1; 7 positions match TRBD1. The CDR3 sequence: CASSLQGEVTEAFF. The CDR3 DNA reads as TGTGCCAGCAGCTTGCAGGGGGAAGTCACTGAAGCTTTCTTT. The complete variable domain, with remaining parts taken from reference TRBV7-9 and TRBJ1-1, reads DTGVSQNPRHKITKRGQNVTFRCDPISEHNRLYWYRQTLGQGPEFLTYFQNEAQLEKSRLLSDRFSAERPKGSFSTLEIQRTEQGDSAMYLCASSLQGEVTEAFFGQGTRLTVV.